This section outlines one TCR beta chain sequence together with its context. No antigen is known for it. No base qualities exist here, and no much larger clone lies one base off it. The library came from the immunoSEQ multiplex PCR assay. The immuneACCESS repertoire file appears here via TCRdb, limited to in-frame rearrangements. These files lack a portion of the clones; in checked studies, under half of the deficit traces to unresolved V genes, and the cause of the others is not known. The sample records about 140,000 clones, 85% to 90% of which are singletons. 1.5% to 2% of the sample is taken by the ten largest. The entry originates in a study of control samples from healthy donors and cancer patients (dated by TCRdb to the early 2020s). CDR1 and CDR2 are read off the germline V gene as KGHSH and LQKENI. Spanning cysteine to phenylalanine, the CDR3 consists of 13 amino acids. Only the CDR3 region is kept as DNA, spanning 39 bases read in frame from base 1. Between the V and J ends, shortened by 0 bases and 6 bases respectively, the junction contains 6 bases.

This receptor was identified in a man younger than 35 in good health. Input material: blood. Recombination connected TRBV18 to TRBJ1-5; the D gene cannot be resolved reliably. CDR3 protein: CASSPPGGQPQHF. The nucleotide sequence reads TGTGCCAGCTCACCACCTGGTGGTCAGCCCCAGCATTTT.